These T cell receptor beta chains were read from a single sample in a study of T cells after posttransplantation cyclophosphamide. Sequenced by immunoSEQ multiplex PCR; TCRdb stores in-frame clones only, minus some. This sample has 8,000 or so clones, each found more than once. The sequenced sample was PBMCs, obtained after allogeneic stem cell transplant with posttransplant cyclophosphamide. Receptor source: a male patient between 45 and 60 years old who received an allogeneic stem cell transplant from an unrelated donor, was CMV-positive, and had acute GVHD only. Some T cells may be supplied by the graft donor. Both conserved end residues are part of each CDR3. The order of the fields is V gene, CDR3 length, clone size, J gene, D gene, CDR3 DNA, CDR3 protein. The D gene is left open where the match is weak. Expanded clones are given a class, and other clones once, few, many or no size at all.

V gene: TRBV9; CDR3 length: 16; clone size: many; J gene: TRBJ2-2; D gene: TRBD2; CDR3 DNA: TGTGCCAGCAGCCTCGGGGGGAACAGAAACACCGGGGAGCTGTTTTTT; CDR3 protein: CASSLGGNRNTGELFF
V gene: TRBV7-2; CDR3 length: 14; clone size: many; J gene: TRBJ2-7; D gene: TRBD1; CDR3 DNA: TGTGCCAGCAGCGGGGGACAGGGGCCCTACGAGCAGTACTTC; CDR3 protein: CASSGGQGPYEQYF
V gene: TRBV25-1; CDR3 length: 16; clone size: many; J gene: TRBJ2-7; D gene: TRBD1; CDR3 DNA: TGTGCCAGCAGTGAACATGGTCAGGGGGCTGTCTACGAGCAGTACTTC; CDR3 protein: CASSEHGQGAVYEQYF
V gene: TRBV2; CDR3 length: 14; clone size: few; J gene: TRBJ1-5; D gene: -; CDR3 DNA: TGTGCCAGCAGCGGTCCCAACCTTAATCAGCCCCAGCATTTT; CDR3 protein: CASSGPNLNQPQHF
V gene: TRBV5-1; CDR3 length: 12; clone size: -; J gene: TRBJ1-6; D gene: -; CDR3 DNA: TGCGCCAGCAGCTTAGAGAATTCACCCCTCCACTTT; CDR3 protein: CASSLENSPLHF
V gene: TRBV6-1; CDR3 length: 13; clone size: many; J gene: TRBJ1-2; D gene: -; CDR3 DNA: TGTGCCAGCAGGGGGGGAGATGTGGGAGGCTACACCTTC; CDR3 protein: CASRGGDVGGYTF
V gene: TRBV5-1; CDR3 length: 14; clone size: many; J gene: TRBJ2-7; D gene: -; CDR3 DNA: TGCGCCAGCAGCTTGATAGGCGGGTCCTACGAGCAGTACTTC; CDR3 protein: CASSLIGGSYEQYF
V gene: TRBV5-1; CDR3 length: 15; clone size: many; J gene: TRBJ2-7; D gene: -; CDR3 DNA: TGCGCCAGCAGCTTGGGGACGGGAAGCTCCTACGAGCAGTACTTC; CDR3 protein: CASSLGTGSSYEQYF
V gene: TRBV13; CDR3 length: 17; clone size: few; J gene: TRBJ2-7; D gene: TRBD2; CDR3 DNA: TGTGCCAGCAGCTTAACCGGGAGGTGGCAGACAAATTACGAGCAGTACTTC; CDR3 protein: CASSLTGRWQTNYEQYF
V gene: TRBV18; CDR3 length: 14; clone size: many; J gene: TRBJ1-2; D gene: TRBD1; CDR3 DNA: TGTGCCAGCTCACCGGATCAGGGGGCGCCCGGCTACACCTTC; CDR3 protein: CASSPDQGAPGYTF
V gene: TRBV19; CDR3 length: 19; clone size: many; J gene: TRBJ2-1; D gene: TRBD2; CDR3 DNA: TGTGCCAGTAGTCTACGGAACCCGGGGGGGCCTTTGAGGAAGAATGAGCAGTTCTTC; CDR3 protein: CASSLRNPGGPLRKNEQFF
V gene: TRBV14; CDR3 length: 14; clone size: few; J gene: TRBJ2-3; D gene: -; CDR3 DNA: TGTGCCAGCAGCAAGCAGACTAGCACAGATACGCAGTATTTT; CDR3 protein: CASSKQTSTDTQYF
V gene: TRBV2; CDR3 length: 15; clone size: few; J gene: TRBJ1-5; D gene: -; CDR3 DNA: TGTGCCAGCAGTGAAGCCCGACAGAGCAATCAGCCCCAGCATTTT; CDR3 protein: CASSEARQSNQPQHF
V gene: TRBV7-9; CDR3 length: 18; clone size: many; J gene: TRBJ2-5; D gene: -; CDR3 DNA: TGTGCCAGCAGCTTGGGGGACTCAGGGGGTTATTCTACGGAGACCCAGTACTTC; CDR3 protein: CASSLGDSGGYSTETQYF
V gene: TRBV11-1; CDR3 length: 15; clone size: many; J gene: TRBJ1-3; D gene: -; CDR3 DNA: TGTGCCAGCAGCTTTAGGCAAAGGGGAGGAAACACCATATATTTT; CDR3 protein: CASSFRQRGGNTIYF
V gene: TRBV7-9; CDR3 length: 18; clone size: few; J gene: TRBJ2-3; D gene: TRBD2; CDR3 DNA: TGTGCCAGCAGCTCCGGGACTAGCGGGAGGAGCAGCACAGATACGCAGTATTTT; CDR3 protein: CASSSGTSGRSSTDTQYF
V gene: TRBV10-3; CDR3 length: 15; clone size: few; J gene: TRBJ1-6; D gene: -; CDR3 DNA: TGTGCCATCAGTGAGTCGGGCCAGGCTAATTCACCCCTCCACTTT; CDR3 protein: CAISESGQANSPLHF
V gene: TRBV2; CDR3 length: 17; clone size: many; J gene: TRBJ2-6; D gene: TRBD1; CDR3 DNA: TGTGCCAGCAGTGAAAGGGGGCAAGGGTCTGGGGCCAACGTCCTGACTTTC; CDR3 protein: CASSERGQGSGANVLTF
V gene: TRBV29-1; CDR3 length: 14; clone size: many; J gene: TRBJ2-6; D gene: -; CDR3 DNA: TGCAGCCACGGGGGAAGCTCTGGGGCCAACGTCCTGACTTTC; CDR3 protein: CSHGGSSGANVLTF